This section outlines one TCR beta chain sequence together with its context. The data derive from a study of T cell changes during pregnancy in multiple sclerosis. Sequencing was performed with immunoSEQ multiplex PCR; in TCRdb, only in-frame clones are kept and a portion is missing. This table has approximately 130,000 clones, approximately 94% appearing once. The germline V gene encodes CDR1 ENHRY and CDR2 SYGVKD. This CDR3 has 14 residues. Trimming pared 5 bases from V and 8 bases from J, leaving 13 bases between. The sequenced sample was peripheral blood, obtained before pregnancy. This receptor was obtained from a female donor with multiple sclerosis, enrolled in a pregnancy study. The chain combines TRBV10-3 with TRBJ1-6; D perhaps matches TRBD1 (5 bases). For the CDR3, the DNA is TGTGCCATCAGTCCAGGGAGGTTGGATTCACCCCTCCACTTT. This encodes CAISPGRLDSPLHF.